The 24 T cell receptor beta chains reported below all come from one sample, sequenced in a study of CD8 T cells in ankylosing spondylitis. Study-wide findings and caveats: Blood from ankylosing spondylitis patients appeared to carry a characteristic eight-variant TCR beta motif.

MiXCR, applied by TCRdb to the 5' RACE reads, yields one record per CDR3 protein. The sample has some 840,000 distinct CDR3 sequences, about 10% seen once. Their antigens are not known. Sequencing was performed on blood, either unsorted or a sorted T cell fraction (not recorded which). The receptors were sampled from a male donor with ankylosing spondylitis.

The chain recombines TRBV29-1 with TRBJ1-2; possible D gene TRBD1, 5 bases. The CDR3 covers 13 residues. V lost 8 bases and J 2 bases, leaving 15 bases between the germline ends. Germline V gene sequence: CDR1 SQVTM, CDR2 ANQGSEA. The CDR3 bases are TGCAGCTTCAATGCGGACACAAACTATGGCTACACCTTC. As protein: CSFNADTNYGYTF.

This clonotype appeared a few times. V is TRBV6-6 and J is TRBJ1-1; tentative D call: TRBD1 (6 bases). Per germline, CDR1 MNHNY and CDR2 SVGAGI (reference sequence). The V gene lost 1 base and the J gene lost 6 bases, with 9 bases spanning the gap. CDR3 length: 13 residues. The CDR3 here is CASSYWRTAEAFF. The CDR3 DNA reads TGTGCCAGCAGTTACTGGAGGACAGCTGAAGCTTTCTTT.

This clonotype occurred a few times. This chain joins TRBV6-1 and TRBJ2-3; TRBD2 is a possible D gene (6 bases). V was shortened by 11 bases and J by 5 bases, with 23 bases between the two germline ends. The germline V gene encodes CDR1 MNHNS and CDR2 SASEGT. This CDR3 has 15 residues. In DNA, the CDR3 is TGTGCCCTCCGACCTAGCGCGGACCGCGGAGATACGCAGTATTTT. Protein: CALRPSADRGDTQYF.

This rearrangement joins TRBV14 to TRBJ1-2, with unresolved D. The CDR3 sequence is 15 residues long. The V gene lost 4 bases and the J gene lost 2 bases, with 14 bases spanning the gap. Germline values: CDR1 SGHDN, CDR2 FVKESK. CDR3 loop: CASSPFDGRNYGYTF. The CDR3 DNA sequence: TGTGCCAGCAGCCCGTTTGATGGGAGAAACTATGGCTACACCTTC.

This clonotype was picked up a small number of times. This chain connects TRBV6-5 to TRBJ2-7; D may be TRBD1 (5 bases). V shed 0 bases and J shed 5 bases, with 8 bases lying between them. From germline, CDR1 is MNHEY and CDR2 SVGAGI. The CDR3 runs 13 residues. For the CDR3, the DNA is TGTGCCAGCAGTTACTCCCGACAGAACGAGCAGTACTTC. It specifies CASSYSRQNEQYF.

The V and J genes are TRBV7-9 and TRBJ2-3; TRBD2 matches at 10 bases. Germline V gene lookup returns CDR1 SEHNR and CDR2 FQNEAQ (reference sequence). The V and J ends lost 4 bases and 14 bases, in that order; junction bases with no gene match: 6. The CDR3 contains 12 residues. CDR3 in amino acids: CASSSPGLATYF. CDR3 bases: TGTGCCAGCAGCTCGCCGGGACTAGCGACGTATTTT.

This clonotype was counted a few times. The chain links TRBV24-1 to TRBJ2-1; 9 nucleotides agree with TRBD2. This CDR3 is 18 amino acids long. The J segment lost 7 bases and the V segment lost 7 bases, leaving 19 bases of the junction unmatched. Looked up from germline, CDR1 is KGHDR and CDR2 is SFDVKD. The CDR3 here is CATSSRLTPSGTRNEQFF. Here the CDR3 DNA reads TGTGCCACCAGCAGTCGCCTAACCCCTAGCGGGACGAGGAATGAGCAGTTCTTC.

The chain employs TRBV10-2 and TRBJ2-7, with D uncertain. CDR1 and CDR2 (germline): WSHSY, SAAADI. Trimming stripped 11 bases from V and 3 bases from J, with 14 bases between. This CDR3 comprises 12 residues. The CDR3 DNA reads TGCGCCTCTACGGGCGGAGACTACGAGCAGTACTTC. Amino acids: CASTGGDYEQYF.

CDR3 coding DNA: TGTGCCAGCAGTTACCGGAGGCGGTCGGTGGATACGCAGTATTTT. Protein sequence: CASSYRRRSVDTQYF. The chain joins TRBV6-5 to TRBJ2-3; D is possibly TRBD2 (5 bases). The germline V gene has CDR1 MNHEY and CDR2 SVGAGI. The CDR3 length is 15 residues. The V gene lost 2 bases and the J gene lost 6 bases, with 15 bases spanning the gap.

The rearrangement uses TRBV20-1 and TRBJ2-1; 9 nucleotides agree with TRBD2. This CDR3 region has 17 residues. Germline CDR1 is DFQATT and CDR2 is SNEGSKA (reference sequence). V dropped 0 bases and J dropped 1; count of bases not matched to a gene: 7. The DNA of the CDR3 is TGCAGTGCTAGAGATTCGGGACTAGCCTCATCCTACAATGAGCAGTTCTTC. Translated: CSARDSGLASSYNEQFF.

This clonotype was counted between two and nine times. The J gene is TRBJ2-7, the V gene TRBV20-1; D is possibly TRBD1 (6 bases). V was pared by 6 bases and J by 3 bases, with 12 bases between. Germline V CDR1 and CDR2: DFQATT, SNEGSKA (reference sequence). The CDR3 contains 12 residues. CDR3 DNA sequence: TGCAGTGCGGGACGGACAGTCTACGAGCAGTACTTC. Translating it yields CSAGRTVYEQYF.

The rearrangement links TRBV6-1 to TRBJ2-3; 8 positions agree with TRBD1. The CDR3 is 13 residues long. Germline-derived CDR1 and CDR2 are MNHNS and SASEGT. CDR3 in amino acids: CVGRDRYTDTQYF. Here the CDR3 DNA reads TGTGTGGGACGGGACAGGTACACAGATACGCAGTATTTT.

This clonotype was counted a few times. The chain links TRBV20-1 to TRBJ2-3, with 10 bases lining up with TRBD2. The CDR3 extends over 16 amino acids. Germline V gives CDR1 DFQATT, CDR2 SNEGSKA (reference sequence). J gave up 5 bases and V 4 bases, and 12 bases lay outside the gene matches. CDR3 nucleotides: TGCAGTGCTATAAGACTAGCGGGCCTGGTAGGAGATACGCAGTATTTT. Amino acids: CSAIRLAGLVGDTQYF.

This clonotype was seen ten or more times. The J gene is TRBJ2-1, the V gene TRBV18, with TRBD1 matching over 7 bases. Trimming cost V 8 bases and J 1 base; bases outside gene matches: 5. The CDR3 has 14 residues. Germline CDR1 reads KGHSH; CDR2 reads LQKENI. As DNA, the CDR3 is TGTGCCAGCAGCCCGACAGGGTCCTACAATGAGCAGTTCTTC. This sequence encodes CASSPTGSYNEQFF.

The chain couples TRBV6-1 to TRBJ1-1; no clear D gene. There are 15 residues in the CDR3. CDR1 is MNHNS and CDR2 is SASEGT in the germline V gene. V was shortened by 6 bases and J by 2 bases, with 16 bases between the two germline ends. In nucleotides, the CDR3 is TGTGCCAGCAGATCACCATCTCACCCAAACACTGAAGCTTTCTTT. It encodes CASRSPSHPNTEAFF.

This clonotype was seen repeatedly, ten times or more. V and J are TRBV29-1 and TRBJ1-1; possible D gene TRBD1, 6 bases. Germline V gene sequence: CDR1 SQVTM, CDR2 ANQGSEA. This CDR3 has 14 residues. V was cut by 4 bases and J by 4 bases, with 16 bases left in between. The CDR3 reads CSVVPGHLSTEAFF. The CDR3 DNA reads as TGCAGCGTTGTCCCGGGACACTTGAGCACTGAAGCTTTCTTT.

The chain employs TRBV6-2 or TRBV6-3 and TRBJ2-7; TRBD2 might be the D (6 bases). CDR1 is MNHEY, CDR2 SVGEGT, per germline. With 7 bases removed from V and 5 bases from J, the gap between germline ends came to 21 bases. The CDR3 is 15 amino acids. The CDR3 DNA sequence: TGTGCCAGCAACAGCCCTACGGAGGGGCGAAACGAGCAGTACTTC. Protein: CASNSPTEGRNEQYF.

The chain links TRBV20-1 to TRBJ1-2; 8 nucleotides align to TRBD1. The germline V gene encodes CDR1 DFQATT and CDR2 SNEGSKA (reference sequence). This CDR3 contains 14 residues. V trimming: 3 bases; J trimming: 6 bases; junction bases outside the gene matches: 9. The CDR3 protein is CSASVGQGYDGYTF. CDR3 in DNA: TGCAGTGCTAGTGTTGGACAGGGCTACGATGGCTACACCTTC.

The V and J genes are TRBV7-9 and TRBJ1-2; D gene unclear. In germline, CDR1 is SEHNR, CDR2 FQNEAQ (reference sequence). The CDR3 has 17 residues. V was pared by 5 bases and J by 7 bases, with 26 bases between. CDR3 nucleotide sequence: TGTGCCAGCAGCGAGGAGCGGGCAGCAGCCGGGGTCGGTGGCTACACCTTC. The encoded protein is CASSEERAAAGVGGYTF. Looking up the rest from reference TRBV7-9 and TRBJ1-2 gives the full variable domain: DTGVSQNPRHKITKRGQNVTFRCDPISEHNRLYWYRQTLGQGPEFLTYFQNEAQLEKSRLLSDRFSAERPKGSFSTLEIQRTEQGDSAMYLCASSEERAAAGVGGYTFGSGTRLTVV.

In its sample, this clonotype was seen a few times. The chain joins TRBV4-3 to TRBJ1-5, with D perhaps TRBD1 (6 bases). The CDR3 is made up of 15 amino acids. Germline V gene data show CDR1 as LGHNA and CDR2 as YSLEER. Trimming took 1 base from V and 4 from J, leaving 11 bases between them. CDR3 nucleotides: TGCGCCAGCAGCCAAGCCAGGGGACCTAATCAGCCCCAGCATTTT. Translating gives CASSQARGPNQPQHF.

This clonotype occurred many times. V and J are TRBV12-3 or TRBV12-4 and TRBJ2-7, with D perhaps assigned TRBD1 or TRBD2 (5 bases each). Trimming pared 2 bases from V and 0 bases from J, leaving 11 bases between. CDR3 length equals 15 residues. As DNA, the CDR3 is TGTGCCAGCAGTTTAAGAGGGGTGAGCTCCTACGAGCAGTACTTC. It is translated as CASSLRGVSSYEQYF.

This rearrangement joins TRBV12-5 to TRBJ2-2; 12 bases align to TRBD2. J was trimmed by 4 bases and V by 5 bases; bases with no gene match: 14. The CDR3 totals 19 residues. Germline lookup yields CDR1 LGHNT and CDR2 FRNRAP. CDR3 in DNA: TGTGCTAGTGGTCTCAGACTAGCGGGAGAGTTTCTTGGCACCGGGGAGCTGTTTTTT. Translating gives CASGLRLAGEFLGTGELFF.

This rearrangement joins TRBV7-9 to TRBJ1-6; TRBD1 matches at 8 bases. The CDR3 length is 15 residues. Germline assignment: CDR1 SEHNR and CDR2 FQNEAQ (reference sequence). Unmatched junction bases numbered 4, after V lost 3 bases and J lost 6 bases. The CDR3 is CASSFDGQGNSPLHF. The CDR3 nucleotides read TGTGCCAGCAGCTTTGACGGACAGGGTAATTCACCCCTCCACTTT. The full variable domain, in which reference TRBV7-9 and TRBJ1-6 provide the parts outside the CDR3, is DTGVSQNPRHKITKRGQNVTFRCDPISEHNRLYWYRQTLGQGPEFLTYFQNEAQLEKSRLLSDRFSAERPKGSFSTLEIQRTEQGDSAMYLCASSFDGQGNSPLHFGNGTRLTVT.

A single count supports this clonotype. The chain joins TRBV20-1 to TRBJ1-1; tentatively, D is TRBD1 (5 bases). V was pared by 1 base and J by 3 bases, with 15 bases between. The V gene's germline CDR1 is DFQATT and CDR2 SNEGSKA (reference sequence). This CDR3 contains 15 residues. DNA of the CDR3: TGCAGTGCTAGAGGGATACAGGTAGGGGACACTGAAGCTTTCTTT. Its protein is CSARGIQVGDTEAFF.